This T cell receptor (beta chain) was sequenced during a study of CD8+CD57+ T cells in acquired aplastic anemia (dated by TCRdb to the late 2010s). As for the study more broadly: Extracted DNA from sorted CD4+ and CD8+ cells averaged around 3.2 ug, ranging from roughly 0.17 to 27.4 ug. CD8+CD57+ expansion was defined as a frequency above the mean frequency observed in healthy subjects.

What the work shows at the level of the full study, not this receptor alone: CD8+ Simpson's diversity did not differ significantly between patients and healthy controls (P=0.060). Although around 30 CD8+ CDR3 sequences were shared by patients and controls, these sequences appeared highly expressed in patients and within the immunodominant clones of patients.

This clonotype showed up just a few times. This receptor's antigen is unknown. The input lacks base qualities; no much larger clone sits a single base away. The patients picked for sequencing were ones in whom flow cytometry had shown an expansion of CD8+CD57+ cells. Every patient had severe acquired aplastic anemia, diagnosed using the International Study of Aplastic Anemia and Agranulocytosis and Camitta criteria. No therapy had been received by the patients at the time of blood sampling. TCR repertoires of sorted CD4+ and CD8+ blood T cells from severe aplastic anemia patients and healthy subjects were deep-sequenced in the study. Patients were enrolled under clinicaltrials.gov protocols 00001620, 01623167, 00001397, 00071045, 00081523 and 00961064 in the USA. Ficoll-Paque density gradient centrifugation was used to isolate peripheral blood mononuclear cells. Before DNA extraction, CD4+ and CD8+ T cells were sorted with FACS or magnetic beads.

TCR beta VDJ combination and CDR3 sequence profiling used genomic DNA as the template. An Illumina HiSeq 2000 was the platform used for TCR repertoire sequencing. As for the original processing: TRBV/TRBJ rearrangement plots, CDR3 size and DJ length profiles, and Simpson's diversity index were used to evaluate the repertoires. The most abundant DNA sequence in the deep sequencing data was defined as the immunodominant clone. CDR3 amino acid sequences were checked for sharing across subjects and were also compared against the VDJdb database and published repertoires. TCRdb trimmed public reads at Q25 via fastp, called clones via MiXCR and kept in-frame beta chains. All rows with the same CDR3 protein become a single entry with the most common DNA and genes. These V and J calls are TCRdb output, not the study's own analysis. The table for this sample lists about 180,000 distinct CDR3 sequences; about 45% of them were counted only once. The ten largest clonotypes hold 1.1% of the sample.

V and J are trimmed by 3 bases and 4 bases, and the gene matches miss 6 bases of the junction. The CDR3, cysteine through phenylalanine, is 15 amino acids long. The kept DNA is CDR3 alone, 45 bases in frame from the first base. The germline V gene (reference sequence) specifies SGHKS as CDR1 and YYEKEE as CDR2. Sequencing was carried out using sorted CD4+, CD8+, or CD8+CD57+ T cells (not recorded which) from PBMCs. The V gene is TRBV5-5 and the J gene is TRBJ2-3, and 9 junctional nucleotides match TRBD2. The receptor was isolated from a human donor with aplastic anemia. The CDR3 region has the sequence CASSSGGGAPDTQYF. DNA sequence: TGTGCCAGCAGCTCGGGCGGGGGGGCTCCAGATACGCAGTATTTT.